These T cell receptor beta chains were read from a single sample in a study of T-cell memory formation after mild COVID-19. TCRdb re-analysed the 5' RACE reads in MiXCR, keeping a single row per CDR3 protein. The table lists around 420,000 distinct CDR3 sequences, 20% to 30% of them singletons. The source material was PBMCs or a T cell subset sorted from them (not recorded which). Receptors were obtained from an adult woman who had mild COVID-19 (a few samples of this study predate the infection). Cell type and time point are not known. Both conserved end residues are part of each CDR3. D genes are given only for firm matches. Size values are once, few and many counts, or a class for expanded clones, and some rows have none.

d_call: NA; j_call: TRBJ2-3; v_call: TRBV7-2; clone_size: few; cdr3_aa: CASSSGGGLGSSDTQYF; cdr3_nt: TGTGCCAGCAGCTCAGGAGGGGGGTTAGGATCTTCAGATACGCAGTATTTT
d_call: NA; j_call: TRBJ1-3; v_call: TRBV19; clone_size: once; cdr3_aa: CASSSALTRPIF; cdr3_nt: TGTGCCAGTAGTTCAGCCTTGACCCGGCCGATATTT
d_call: TRBD1; j_call: TRBJ2-7; v_call: TRBV9; clone_size: few; cdr3_aa: CASSSNRDRGIREQYF; cdr3_nt: TGTGCCAGCAGCTCCAACCGGGACAGGGGGATCCGCGAGCAGTACTTC
d_call: TRBD2; j_call: TRBJ2-2; v_call: TRBV5-1; clone_size: NA; cdr3_aa: CASSSSGRADGGELFF; cdr3_nt: TGCGCCAGCAGCTCTAGCGGGAGGGCCGACGGCGGGGAGCTGTTTTTT
d_call: TRBD2; j_call: TRBJ2-1; v_call: TRBV20-1; clone_size: NA; cdr3_aa: CSATSGSMNEQFF; cdr3_nt: TGCAGTGCGACTAGCGGGAGTATGAATGAGCAGTTCTTC
d_call: NA; j_call: TRBJ2-3; v_call: TRBV5-1; clone_size: medium-sized; cdr3_aa: CASSRRTITDTQYF; cdr3_nt: TGCGCCAGCAGCCGAAGGACTATCACAGATACGCAGTATTTT
d_call: NA; j_call: TRBJ2-5; v_call: TRBV6-5; clone_size: few; cdr3_aa: CASSYSPGQRETQYF; cdr3_nt: TGTGCCAGCAGTTACTCGCCAGGGCAACGGGAGACCCAGTACTTC
d_call: NA; j_call: TRBJ1-5; v_call: TRBV20-1; clone_size: few; cdr3_aa: CSASLYGRYSNQPQHF; cdr3_nt: TGCAGTGCTAGTCTCTACGGAAGATATAGCAATCAGCCCCAGCATTTT
d_call: NA; j_call: TRBJ1-2; v_call: TRBV5-6; clone_size: NA; cdr3_aa: CASSLRGRANYGYTF; cdr3_nt: TGTGCCAGCAGCTTGAGGGGGAGGGCTAACTATGGCTACACCTTC
d_call: NA; j_call: TRBJ2-3; v_call: TRBV2; clone_size: NA; cdr3_aa: CASSQMGTSSTSYADTQYF; cdr3_nt: TGTGCCAGCAGCCAAATGGGTACTTCATCGACTAGTTATGCAGATACGCAGTATTTT
d_call: NA; j_call: TRBJ2-7; v_call: TRBV11-2; clone_size: few; cdr3_aa: CASSLGQRVYEQYF; cdr3_nt: TGTGCCAGCAGCTTAGGACAGCGAGTCTACGAGCAGTACTTC
d_call: NA; j_call: TRBJ1-1; v_call: TRBV6-5; clone_size: NA; cdr3_aa: CASRPSGMGTTEAFF; cdr3_nt: TGTGCCAGCAGACCCTCGGGGATGGGGACCACTGAAGCTTTCTTT
d_call: TRBD2; j_call: TRBJ2-7; v_call: TRBV4-3; clone_size: few; cdr3_aa: CASSQDGLTSRSYEQYF; cdr3_nt: TGCGCCAGCAGCCAAGATGGGCTGACTAGCCGCTCCTACGAGCAGTACTTC
d_call: NA; j_call: TRBJ2-1; v_call: TRBV12-3/TRBV12-4; clone_size: few; cdr3_aa: CASTPSTGSNEQFF; cdr3_nt: TGTGCCAGCACGCCCAGTACAGGGTCCAATGAGCAGTTCTTC
d_call: TRBD1; j_call: TRBJ1-5; v_call: TRBV12-3/TRBV12-4; clone_size: NA; cdr3_aa: CASSPNDRAAQHF; cdr3_nt: TGTGCCAGCAGTCCCAACGACAGGGCGGCCCAGCATTTT
d_call: TRBD2; j_call: TRBJ2-2; v_call: TRBV9; clone_size: NA; cdr3_aa: CASSVAVAGGPTGELFF; cdr3_nt: TGTGCCAGCAGCGTAGCTGTAGCGGGGGGGCCGACCGGGGAGCTGTTTTTT
d_call: TRBD1; j_call: TRBJ2-3; v_call: TRBV7-9; clone_size: NA; cdr3_aa: CASSLVGQGGPDTQYF; cdr3_nt: TGTGCCAGCAGCTTGGTGGGACAGGGAGGACCAGATACGCAGTATTTT
d_call: NA; j_call: TRBJ1-4; v_call: TRBV5-1; clone_size: few; cdr3_aa: CASAQGGVDEKLFF; cdr3_nt: TGCGCCAGCGCCCAAGGGGGGGTGGATGAAAAACTGTTTTTT
d_call: TRBD1; j_call: TRBJ2-1; v_call: TRBV24-1; clone_size: few; cdr3_aa: CATSDQDRDNEQFF; cdr3_nt: TGTGCCACCAGTGACCAGGACAGGGACAATGAGCAGTTCTTC
d_call: TRBD1; j_call: TRBJ1-6; v_call: TRBV27; clone_size: NA; cdr3_aa: CASSSTGGYSPLHF; cdr3_nt: TGTGCCAGCAGTTCTACAGGGGGCTATTCACCCCTCCACTTT
d_call: TRBD2; j_call: TRBJ2-1; v_call: TRBV6-5; clone_size: few; cdr3_aa: CASCVSGSWPNEQFF; cdr3_nt: TGTGCCAGCTGCGTTAGCGGGAGTTGGCCCAATGAGCAGTTCTTC
d_call: TRBD1; j_call: TRBJ1-5; v_call: TRBV7-2; clone_size: many; cdr3_aa: CASSQGTANQPQHF; cdr3_nt: TGTGCCAGCAGCCAAGGGACAGCTAATCAGCCCCAGCATTTT
d_call: NA; j_call: TRBJ2-2; v_call: TRBV9; clone_size: NA; cdr3_aa: CASSVEGGGPRELFF; cdr3_nt: TGTGCCAGCAGCGTAGAGGGGGGGGGTCCCCGGGAGCTGTTTTTT
d_call: NA; j_call: TRBJ2-1; v_call: TRBV3-1; clone_size: NA; cdr3_aa: CASSQILTGSLGVNEQFF; cdr3_nt: TGTGCCAGCAGCCAGATACTAACAGGGTCCCTTGGGGTGAATGAGCAGTTCTTC
d_call: NA; j_call: TRBJ2-1; v_call: TRBV29-1; clone_size: NA; cdr3_aa: CSVEVEGFIRRQFF; cdr3_nt: TGCAGCGTTGAAGTAGAAGGCTTTATCCGACGGCAGTTCTTC
d_call: NA; j_call: TRBJ2-5; v_call: TRBV11-2; clone_size: few; cdr3_aa: CASTPGREETQYF; cdr3_nt: TGTGCCAGCACCCCGGGGCGAGAAGAGACCCAGTACTTC
d_call: NA; j_call: TRBJ2-5; v_call: TRBV20-1; clone_size: NA; cdr3_aa: CSATRPGPRKTQYF; cdr3_nt: TGCAGTGCTACTCGCCCAGGCCCGCGGAAGACCCAGTACTTC
d_call: TRBD1; j_call: TRBJ2-2; v_call: TRBV7-3; clone_size: few; cdr3_aa: CASSYGTGILTGELFF; cdr3_nt: TGTGCCAGCAGCTATGGGACAGGGATACTGACCGGGGAGCTGTTTTTT
d_call: NA; j_call: TRBJ2-6; v_call: TRBV6-5; clone_size: NA; cdr3_aa: CATREGGSGANVLTF; cdr3_nt: TGTGCCACAAGGGAAGGGGGCTCTGGGGCCAACGTCCTGACTTTC
d_call: TRBD1; j_call: TRBJ1-4; v_call: TRBV7-9; clone_size: few; cdr3_aa: CASGTGEKLFF; cdr3_nt: TGTGCCAGCGGAACAGGGGAGAAACTGTTTTTT
d_call: NA; j_call: TRBJ1-2; v_call: TRBV20-1; clone_size: NA; cdr3_aa: CSASWSAGYTF; cdr3_nt: TGCAGTGCTAGTTGGTCTGCTGGCTACACCTTC
d_call: TRBD2; j_call: TRBJ2-1; v_call: TRBV3-1; clone_size: NA; cdr3_aa: CASSPRASGGAFGEQFF; cdr3_nt: TGTGCCAGCAGCCCTAGGGCAAGCGGGGGGGCCTTCGGTGAGCAGTTCTTC
d_call: TRBD2; j_call: TRBJ2-1; v_call: TRBV15; clone_size: few; cdr3_aa: CATSSRLAGGWNEQFF; cdr3_nt: TGTGCCACCAGCTCGCGACTAGCGGGAGGGTGGAATGAGCAGTTCTTC
d_call: NA; j_call: TRBJ2-7; v_call: TRBV23-1; clone_size: NA; cdr3_aa: CASSQGQKTYEQYF; cdr3_nt: TGCGCCAGCAGTCAAGGGCAGAAAACCTACGAGCAGTACTTC
d_call: NA; j_call: TRBJ1-3; v_call: TRBV5-1; clone_size: NA; cdr3_aa: CASSHGRDGLSGNTIYF; cdr3_nt: TGCGCCAGCAGCCATGGGAGGGACGGGCTCTCTGGAAACACCATATATTTT
d_call: TRBD2; j_call: TRBJ2-1; v_call: TRBV19; clone_size: few; cdr3_aa: CASRLSGGAKYNEQFF; cdr3_nt: TGTGCCAGTAGACTTAGCGGGGGTGCAAAGTACAATGAGCAGTTCTTC
d_call: TRBD1; j_call: TRBJ2-4; v_call: TRBV7-2; clone_size: many; cdr3_aa: CASSSTSGTGNIQYF; cdr3_nt: TGTGCCAGCAGCTCGACCTCCGGGACAGGGAACATTCAGTACTTC
d_call: TRBD1; j_call: TRBJ2-5; v_call: TRBV6-5; clone_size: few; cdr3_aa: CASSYRQGWETQYF; cdr3_nt: TGTGCCAGCAGTTACCGACAGGGCTGGGAGACCCAGTACTTC
d_call: NA; j_call: TRBJ2-7; v_call: TRBV18; clone_size: few; cdr3_aa: CASSADSYEQYF; cdr3_nt: TGTGCCAGCTCAGCAGACAGTTACGAGCAGTACTTC
d_call: TRBD2; j_call: TRBJ2-7; v_call: TRBV7-9; clone_size: few; cdr3_aa: CASSFTSGNLYEQYF; cdr3_nt: TGTGCCAGCAGCTTCACAAGCGGGAACCTTTACGAGCAGTACTTC
d_call: NA; j_call: TRBJ1-1; v_call: TRBV5-1; clone_size: many; cdr3_aa: CASSSGPETWAEAFF; cdr3_nt: TGCGCCAGCAGCTCCGGGCCGGAAACCTGGGCTGAAGCTTTCTTT
d_call: NA; j_call: TRBJ2-4; v_call: TRBV7-9; clone_size: few; cdr3_aa: CASSPRPGLQAKNIQYF; cdr3_nt: TGTGCCAGCAGCCCCCGGCCGGGTCTTCAAGCCAAAAACATTCAGTACTTC
d_call: NA; j_call: TRBJ2-3; v_call: TRBV5-6; clone_size: NA; cdr3_aa: CASSFLSRFTDTQYF; cdr3_nt: TGTGCCAGCAGCTTTCTAAGTAGGTTCACAGATACGCAGTATTTT
d_call: NA; j_call: TRBJ2-2; v_call: TRBV7-9; clone_size: few; cdr3_aa: CASSLEGGGNTGELFF; cdr3_nt: TGTGCCAGCAGCTTGGAGGGGGGTGGCAACACCGGGGAGCTGTTTTTT
d_call: TRBD1; j_call: TRBJ1-2; v_call: TRBV12-3/TRBV12-4; clone_size: NA; cdr3_aa: CASRGRGQGSGYTF; cdr3_nt: TGTGCCAGCAGAGGGAGGGGACAGGGATCTGGCTACACCTTC
d_call: NA; j_call: TRBJ2-2; v_call: TRBV6-5; clone_size: NA; cdr3_aa: CASSYWTGELFF; cdr3_nt: TGTGCCAGCAGTTATTGGACCGGGGAGCTGTTTTTT
d_call: TRBD2; j_call: TRBJ2-7; v_call: TRBV6-1; clone_size: NA; cdr3_aa: CASSRLTSRAGPPASYEQYF; cdr3_nt: TGTGCCAGCAGCCGCCTGACTAGCCGGGCGGGTCCCCCAGCCTCCTACGAGCAGTACTTC
d_call: TRBD1; j_call: TRBJ1-1; v_call: TRBV6-1; clone_size: NA; cdr3_aa: CASRVGQANEAFF; cdr3_nt: TGTGCCAGCAGAGTTGGACAGGCAAATGAAGCTTTCTTT
d_call: TRBD1; j_call: TRBJ1-2; v_call: TRBV7-9; clone_size: few; cdr3_aa: CASSPTGDHGYTF; cdr3_nt: TGTGCCAGCAGCCCAACAGGGGATCATGGCTACACCTTC
d_call: NA; j_call: TRBJ1-2; v_call: TRBV29-1; clone_size: few; cdr3_aa: CSGIDRPGGYTF; cdr3_nt: TGCAGCGGGATCGACAGGCCGGGTGGCTACACCTTC
d_call: TRBD1; j_call: TRBJ1-6; v_call: TRBV5-1; clone_size: NA; cdr3_aa: CASSLTPGQGDSPLHF; cdr3_nt: TGCGCCAGCAGCTTGACGCCGGGACAGGGTGATTCACCCCTCCACTTT
d_call: TRBD1; j_call: TRBJ1-1; v_call: TRBV25-1; clone_size: few; cdr3_aa: CASSDTGGSNTEAFF; cdr3_nt: TGTGCCAGCAGTGATACAGGGGGCTCGAACACTGAAGCTTTCTTT
d_call: NA; j_call: TRBJ1-1; v_call: TRBV5-1; clone_size: NA; cdr3_aa: CASSLAEGLTEAFF; cdr3_nt: TGCGCCAGCAGCTTGGCCGAGGGACTCACTGAAGCTTTCTTT
d_call: TRBD2; j_call: TRBJ2-5; v_call: TRBV7-9; clone_size: many; cdr3_aa: CASSWGGETQYF; cdr3_nt: TGTGCCAGCAGCTGGGGGGGTGAGACCCAGTACTTC
d_call: NA; j_call: TRBJ1-2; v_call: TRBV27; clone_size: few; cdr3_aa: CASSLKGGNYGYTF; cdr3_nt: TGTGCCAGCAGTTTAAAGGGGGGTAACTATGGCTACACCTTC
d_call: TRBD2; j_call: TRBJ2-1; v_call: TRBV7-9; clone_size: NA; cdr3_aa: CASSPLAGGQLGEQFF; cdr3_nt: TGTGCCAGCAGCCCGCTAGCGGGAGGGCAGCTTGGTGAGCAGTTCTTC
d_call: NA; j_call: TRBJ1-6; v_call: TRBV19; clone_size: NA; cdr3_aa: CASSMLGNSPLHF; cdr3_nt: TGTGCCAGTAGTATGCTTGGGAATTCACCCCTCCACTTT
d_call: NA; j_call: TRBJ2-7; v_call: TRBV27; clone_size: NA; cdr3_aa: CASSFRGPSYEQYF; cdr3_nt: TGTGCCAGCAGTTTCCGAGGCCCCTCCTACGAGCAGTACTTC
d_call: NA; j_call: TRBJ2-7; v_call: TRBV9; clone_size: few; cdr3_aa: CASSVGGNAEQYF; cdr3_nt: TGTGCCAGCAGCGTAGGGGGGAATGCCGAGCAGTACTTC
d_call: NA; j_call: TRBJ2-5; v_call: TRBV12-3/TRBV12-4; clone_size: many; cdr3_aa: CASSLADRQETQYF; cdr3_nt: TGTGCCAGCAGTTTAGCGGACAGACAAGAGACCCAGTACTTC